What follows are 23 T cell receptor beta chains derived from one specimen sequenced in a study of T cells of healthy individuals (dated 2018 in TCRdb). To prepare the library, 5' RACE was applied. TCRdb names Illumina MiSeq as the instrument used. TCRdb passed the public sequencing reads through fastp at Q25 and MiXCR, retaining productive beta sequences. Each entry is one CDR3 protein sequence, shown with its most common DNA and genes. This sample gives about 96,000 distinct CDR3 sequences in total; roughly 15% of them show up just once. The ten largest clonotypes hold roughly 6.2% of the sample. These TCRs come from a human donor in good health.

The chain links TRBV14 to TRBJ2-3, with 8 bases matching TRBD2. The CDR3 has 15 amino acids. Germline CDR1 is SGHDN and CDR2 is FVKESK. Unmatched junction bases numbered 3, after V lost 4 bases and J lost 0 bases. Here the CDR3 reads CASSRSGISTDTQYF. The CDR3 nucleotides are TGTGCCAGCAGCCGTAGCGGGATAAGCACAGATACGCAGTATTTT.

In its sample, this clonotype was seen a few times. The V call is TRBV7-8, the J call TRBJ1-3; D may be TRBD1 (5 bases). The germline V gene encodes CDR1 SGHVS and CDR2 FQNEAQ. The CDR3 length is 15 residues. V shed 0 bases and J shed 4 bases, with 10 bases lying between them. In nucleotides, the CDR3 is TGTGCCAGCAGCTTAGCGAGGGGTGCAGGAAACACCATATATTTT. Translating gives CASSLARGAGNTIYF. Full variable domain (remainder filled in from reference TRBV7-8 and TRBJ1-3): GAGVSQSPRYKVAKRGQDVALRCDPISGHVSLFWYQQALGQGPEFLTYFQNEAQLDKSGLPSDRFFAERPEGSVSTLKIQRTQQEDSAVYLCASSLARGAGNTIYFGEGSWLTVV.

The rearrangement uses TRBV11-1 and TRBJ2-3, with D hard to call. Germline assignment: CDR1 SGHAT and CDR2 FQDESV (reference sequence). CDR3 size: 16 residues. Trimming removed 1 base at V and 3 bases at J, with 14 bases between. The CDR3 coding sequence is TGTGCCAGCAGCTTAGGCCGGACGCAAGAGACAGATACGCAGTATTTT. It is translated as CASSLGRTQETDTQYF.

The chain joins TRBV20-1 to TRBJ2-1; tentatively, D is TRBD2 (6 bases). In germline, CDR1 is DFQATT, CDR2 SNEGSKA (reference sequence). The CDR3 has 12 amino acids. V lost 3 bases and J lost 8, with 11 bases in between. The CDR3 loop reads CSASAGSYEQFF. The DNA for the CDR3 is TGCAGTGCTAGCGCCGGGAGCTATGAGCAGTTCTTC.

In this sample, this clonotype turned up a few times. The CDR3 loop reads CASSPGSDTQYF. The DNA for the CDR3 is TGTGCCAGCAGTCCAGGGTCAGATACGCAGTATTTT. The chain recombines TRBV12-3 or TRBV12-4 with TRBJ2-3, with D perhaps TRBD1 (5 bases). The CDR3 has 12 amino acids. Trimming shortened V by 5 bases and J by 4 bases, and 7 bases separated the two germline ends.

V is TRBV7-9 and J is TRBJ2-3; D could derive from TRBD1 or TRBD2 (5 bases each). CDR3 length equals 16 residues. The germline V and J ends were trimmed by 3 bases and 4 bases, with 17 bases remaining between them. Looked up from germline, CDR1 is SEHNR and CDR2 is FQNEAQ (reference sequence). The DNA of the CDR3 is TGTGCCAGCAGCTTGCTTGCTGGGGCGGGTTCAGATACGCAGTATTTT. Amino acid sequence: CASSLLAGAGSDTQYF.

This clonotype was detected many times. CDR3 amino acids: CASSPRTGIQKLFF. The CDR3 DNA is TGTGCCAGCAGCCCAAGGACAGGGATCCAAAAACTGTTTTTT. V gene TRBV9 combines with J gene TRBJ1-4, with 8 bases aligning to TRBD1. The CDR3 loop spans 14 amino acids. Germline V gives CDR1 SGDLS, CDR2 YYNGEE. Germline trimming cut 4 bases from V and 9 bases from J; bases unmatched to any gene: 8.

J is TRBJ2-6 and V is TRBV20-1, with no clear D. Germline V lookup: CDR1 DFQATT, CDR2 SNEGSKA (reference sequence). CDR3 size: 14 residues. V was cut by 2 bases and J by 0 bases, with 5 bases left in between. The CDR3 sequence is CSARQLSGANVLTF. DNA for the CDR3: TGCAGTGCTAGACAGCTCTCTGGGGCCAACGTCCTGACTTTC.

The rearrangement uses TRBV4-2 and TRBJ2-1; D remains ambiguous. The ends were cut back, 0 bases at V and 5 bases at J, with 5 bases in the middle. This CDR3 is built from 13 residues. Germline CDR1 LGHNA, CDR2 YNFKEQ. CDR3 sequence (DNA): TGTGCCAGCAGCCAAGAGGGGAACAATGAGCAGTTCTTC. Protein: CASSQEGNNEQFF.

The genes are TRBV6-1 and TRBJ1-4; no clear D gene. Trimming cost V 6 bases and J 1 base, with 12 bases left between them. CDR3 size: 15 residues. Germline CDR1 and CDR2: MNHNS and SASEGT. Written as DNA, the CDR3 is TGTGCCAGCAGCGACATTATAGGAACTAATGAAAAACTGTTTTTT. Translation: CASSDIIGTNEKLFF.

The gene calls are TRBV4-2 and TRBJ2-3, with 7 bases that match TRBD2. The CDR3 contains 17 residues. The J segment lost 2 bases and the V segment lost 3 bases, leaving 11 bases of the junction unmatched. CDR1 and CDR2 (germline): LGHNA, YNFKEQ. Here the CDR3 DNA reads TGTGCCAGCAGCCAGTATACGGGACTATCTTCCACAGATACGCAGTATTTT. Translating it yields CASSQYTGLSSTDTQYF.

This clonotype was observed a handful of times. The chain joins TRBV30 to TRBJ2-3; tentative D call: TRBD1 (6 bases). Trimming took 4 bases from V and 1 from J, leaving 12 bases between them. The CDR3 loop spans 14 amino acids. CDR1 and CDR2 (germline): GTSNPN, SVGIG (reference sequence). Here the CDR3 DNA reads TGTGCCTGGACGGCCAGGGGCCGCACAGATACGCAGTATTTT. This sequence encodes CAWTARGRTDTQYF.

There are a few counts of this clonotype. The chain joins TRBV6-2 or TRBV6-3 to TRBJ1-1; tentative D call: TRBD1 (5 bases). CDR3 length equals 13 residues. From germline, CDR1 is MNHEY and CDR2 SVGEGT. Trimming left V 9 bases short and J 2 bases short, with 13 bases between. CDR3 loop: CASRSQGNTEAFF. The CDR3 DNA follows: TGTGCCAGTCGGTCCCAGGGAAACACTGAAGCTTTCTTT.

This clonotype has at least ten counts. The gene calls are TRBV4-3 and TRBJ2-1, with 8 bases fitting TRBD2. This CDR3 is 15 amino acids long. CDR1 LGHNA and CDR2 YSLEER come from the germline V gene. V gave up 4 bases and J gave up 4 bases; unmatched junction bases: 6. CDR3 in amino acids: CASSRTTSAYNEQFF. CDR3 DNA sequence: TGCGCCAGCAGCCGCACGACTAGCGCATACAATGAGCAGTTCTTC.

The chain links TRBV28 to TRBJ2-6; the D gene is possibly TRBD2 (6 bases). CDR3 size: 18 residues. The V gene's germline CDR1 is MDHEN and CDR2 SYDVKM. V was pared by 1 base and J by 0 bases, with 13 bases between. CDR3: CASSLLGFGGSGANVLTF. CDR3 nucleotide sequence: TGTGCCAGCAGTTTATTGGGATTCGGGGGCTCTGGGGCCAACGTCCTGACTTTC.

V is TRBV7-9 and J is TRBJ1-2, with 9 positions matching TRBD1. The germline V gene encodes CDR1 SEHNR and CDR2 FQNEAQ (reference sequence). This CDR3 is 12 amino acids long. V shed 6 bases and J 7 bases; nucleotides not matched to a gene: 3. The CDR3 coding sequence is TGTGCCAGCAGAAGGGACAGGGTTGGCTACACCTTC. It translates to CASRRDRVGYTF.

This clonotype appeared a few times. The J gene is TRBJ2-5, the V gene TRBV2, with D unresolved. The V gene's germline CDR1 is SNHLY and CDR2 FYNNEI. CDR3 length: 13 amino acids. The germline V and J ends were trimmed by 5 bases and 2 bases, with 9 bases remaining between them. DNA for the CDR3: TGTGCCAGCAGTCGTGGCCCACAAGAGACCCAGTACTTC. Protein: CASSRGPQETQYF.

Ten or more counts support this clonotype. This sequence joins TRBV28 and TRBJ2-7; D may correspond to TRBD1 or TRBD2 (5 bases each). The CDR3 is 13 residues long. The V gene's germline CDR1 is MDHEN and CDR2 SYDVKM. Trimming shortened V by 7 bases and J by 3 bases, and 13 bases separated the two germline ends. In DNA form, the CDR3 reads TGTGCCAGCACCTCTCGGGGCCGCTACGAGCAGTACTTC. Translating gives CASTSRGRYEQYF.

This clonotype was found many times. The chain combines TRBV10-3 with TRBJ2-1; 10 nucleotides line up with TRBD1. Germline values: CDR1 ENHRY, CDR2 SYGVKD. The CDR3 covers 15 residues. V lost 5 bases to trimming and J lost 6 bases; unmatched junction nucleotides: 7. CDR3 amino acids: CAISNGTGDVNEQFF. CDR3 coding DNA: TGTGCCATCAGTAACGGGACAGGGGATGTCAATGAGCAGTTCTTC.

The CDR3 DNA sequence: TGTGCCAGCAGCCACCCTAGCGGGAGAGTGACAGATACGCAGTATTTT. This encodes CASSHPSGRVTDTQYF. The rearrangement uses TRBV4-2 and TRBJ2-3, with TRBD2 identical over 10 bases. V gave up 3 bases and J gave up 3 bases; unmatched junction bases: 6. Germline CDR1 and CDR2: LGHNA and YNFKEQ. This CDR3 spans 16 amino acids.

Many counts were recorded for this clonotype. The chain combines TRBV14 with TRBJ1-1; a possible D gene is TRBD1 (6 bases). V lost 4 bases to trimming and J lost 7 bases, with 10 bases between them. The CDR3 loop spans 12 amino acids. Per germline, CDR1 SGHDN and CDR2 FVKESK. The CDR3 region is CASSRDNFEAFF. The CDR3, as DNA: TGTGCCAGCAGCCGGGACAACTTTGAAGCTTTCTTT. The entire variable domain, with the rest obtained from reference TRBV14 and TRBJ1-1, is as follows: EAGVTQFPSHSVIEKGQTVTLRCDPISGHDNLYWYRRVMGKEIKFLLHFVKESKQDESGMPNNRFLAERTGGTYSTLKVQPAELEDSGVYFCASSRDNFEAFFGQGTRLTVV.

CDR3 region: CASSFPTAGEDEQYF. The DNA for the CDR3 is TGTGCCAGCAGTTTCCCCACTGCAGGGGAGGACGAGCAGTACTTC. V is TRBV28 and J is TRBJ2-7; D could derive from TRBD1 or TRBD2 (6 bases each). Between the trimmed V and J ends, which lost 3 bases and 5 bases, there was a span of 17 bases. The CDR3 has 15 residues. Germline V lookup: CDR1 MDHEN, CDR2 SYDVKM.

This clonotype was observed many times. The chain joins TRBV7-3 to TRBJ2-2; D is ambiguous. V was clipped by 2 bases and J by 3 bases, with 4 bases between them. Per germline, CDR1 SGHTA and CDR2 FQGTGA. The CDR3 loop spans 13 amino acids. CDR3 sequence (DNA): TGTGCCAGCAGCTTATCGTACACCGGGGAGCTGTTTTTT. Translating gives CASSLSYTGELFF.